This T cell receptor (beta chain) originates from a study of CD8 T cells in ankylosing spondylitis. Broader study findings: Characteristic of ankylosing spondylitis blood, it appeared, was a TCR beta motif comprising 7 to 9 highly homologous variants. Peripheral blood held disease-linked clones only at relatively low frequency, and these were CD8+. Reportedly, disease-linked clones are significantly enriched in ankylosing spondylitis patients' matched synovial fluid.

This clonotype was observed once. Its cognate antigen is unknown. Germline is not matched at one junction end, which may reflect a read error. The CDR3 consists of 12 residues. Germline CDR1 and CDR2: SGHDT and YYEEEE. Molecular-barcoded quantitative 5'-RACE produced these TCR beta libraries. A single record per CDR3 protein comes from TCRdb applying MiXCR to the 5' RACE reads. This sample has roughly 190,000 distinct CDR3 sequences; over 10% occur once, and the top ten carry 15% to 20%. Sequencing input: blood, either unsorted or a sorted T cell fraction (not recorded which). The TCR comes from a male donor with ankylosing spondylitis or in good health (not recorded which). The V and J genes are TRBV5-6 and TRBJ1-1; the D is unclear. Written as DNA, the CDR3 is TGTGGCAGCAGCTTGGCCTCGGGTCCCGCTTTCTTT. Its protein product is CGSSLASGPAFF.